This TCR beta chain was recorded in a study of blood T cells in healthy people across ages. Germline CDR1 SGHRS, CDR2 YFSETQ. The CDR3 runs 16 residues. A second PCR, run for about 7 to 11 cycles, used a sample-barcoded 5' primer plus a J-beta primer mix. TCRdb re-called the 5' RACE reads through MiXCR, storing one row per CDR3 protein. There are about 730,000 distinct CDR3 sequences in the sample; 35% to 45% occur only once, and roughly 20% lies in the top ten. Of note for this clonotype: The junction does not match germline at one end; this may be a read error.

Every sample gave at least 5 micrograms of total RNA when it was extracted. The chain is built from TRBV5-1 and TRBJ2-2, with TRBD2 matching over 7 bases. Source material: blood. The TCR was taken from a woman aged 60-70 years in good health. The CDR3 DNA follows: TGCGCCAGCAGCTTGTTGGGGGGGAGCGGCACCGCGGAGCTGTTTTTT. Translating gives CASSLLGGSGTAELFF.